This passage covers 14 T cell receptor beta chains from one sample sequenced in a study of identical twins. Using its own MiXCR run on the 5' RACE reads, TCRdb lists one record per CDR3 protein. There are around 690,000 distinct CDR3 sequences in the sample; about 20% occur only once, and about 4.5% lies in the top ten. These data were also filed under a second study, of T cells expressing NK-cell markers.

The sample comprised PBMCs. All receptors derive from a woman younger than 30 in good health.

In its sample, this clonotype was seen a few times. The chain joins TRBV6-2 or TRBV6-3 to TRBJ2-1; unclear D gene. V was trimmed by 2 bases and J by 1 base, leaving 12 bases between them. The CDR3 spans 16 residues. The germline V gene has CDR1 MNHEY and CDR2 SVGEGT. The CDR3 sequence: CASSYPRTGSYNEQFF. The CDR3, as DNA: TGTGCCAGCAGTTACCCCCGGACCGGGTCCTACAATGAGCAGTTCTTC.

The CDR3 DNA is TGTGCCAGCAGCCTCGGGACAGGGTACTTGGCTAACTATGGCTACACCTTC. Translation: CASSLGTGYLANYGYTF. This chain joins TRBV14 and TRBJ1-2, with TRBD1 identical over 9 bases. Germline CDR1 is SGHDN and CDR2 is FVKESK. This CDR3 has 17 amino acids. The V segment lost 4 bases and the J segment 0 bases; nucleotides outside the gene matches: 9.

The V call is TRBV21-1, the J call TRBJ2-7; whether TRBD1, the table's D call, matches the DNA was not checked. TRBV21-1 is tagged as a pseudogene. This CDR3 region has 16 residues. The DNA for the CDR3 is TGTGCCAGCAGCAAAGAGGGGACAGGGGGTGGGTACGAGCAGTACTTC. Translation: CASSKEGTGGGYEQYF.

The V call is TRBV4-3, the J call TRBJ2-3, with 10 bases identical to TRBD2. This CDR3 spans 18 amino acids. Germline CDR1 is LGHNA and CDR2 is YSLEER. V lost 1 base and J lost 1; bases outside the gene matches: 8. Written as DNA, the CDR3 is TGCGCCAGCAGCCAAGCTCTAGCGGGAGCCCCGGGCACAGATACGCAGTATTTT. Protein product: CASSQALAGAPGTDTQYF.

CDR3: CSASRRASEQFF. In DNA, the CDR3 is TGCAGTGCTAGTCGCAGGGCTAGTGAGCAGTTCTTC. The chain is built from TRBV20-1 and TRBJ2-1; perhaps TRBD1 as D (5 bases). Trimming shortened V by 3 bases and J by 9 bases, and 12 bases separated the two germline ends. CDR1 DFQATT and CDR2 SNEGSKA come from the germline V gene (reference sequence). The CDR3 has 12 residues.

This clonotype has more than one count but fewer than ten. The chain recombines TRBV5-1 with TRBJ2-5, with D uncertain. CDR1 is SGHRS, CDR2 YFSETQ, per germline. CDR3 length equals 18 residues. V dropped 0 bases and J dropped 0 bases, with 18 bases sitting between them. CDR3 in DNA: TGCGCCAGCAGCTTGGCCTCCGGACGGTGGTTAGACCAAGAGACCCAGTACTTC. This encodes CASSLASGRWLDQETQYF.

The chain couples TRBV20-1 to TRBJ1-2, with unresolved D. Trimming removed 4 bases from V and 4 bases from J, with 10 bases in between. The CDR3 totals 12 residues. CDR1 DFQATT and CDR2 SNEGSKA come from the germline V gene (reference sequence). CDR3 in amino acids: CSATQTSYGYTF. Here the CDR3 DNA reads TGCAGTGCTACCCAAACTAGCTATGGCTACACCTTC.

The J gene is TRBJ1-2, the V gene TRBV5-1; 7 nucleotides align to TRBD1. Trimming at V came to 4 bases and at J to 2 bases, leaving 8 bases not matched to a gene. This CDR3 has 15 amino acids. Germline V gene data show CDR1 as SGHRS and CDR2 as YFSETQ. The CDR3 protein is CASSGPGQTNYGYTF. CDR3 DNA: TGCGCCAGCAGCGGCCCGGGACAGACCAACTATGGCTACACCTTC.

This clonotype was counted once. This chain connects TRBV10-3 to TRBJ2-6; D gene uncertain. Trimming cost V 3 bases and J 4 bases, with 13 bases left between them. The CDR3 is 16 amino acids. CDR1 is ENHRY and CDR2 is SYGVKD in the germline V gene. The CDR3 DNA reads as TGTGCCATCAGTGAAACAGTTAGTGGAGGGGCCAACGTCCTGACTTTC. It encodes CAISETVSGGANVLTF.

This clonotype turned up a few times. This chain joins TRBV5-1 and TRBJ2-5; 11 positions match TRBD2. The CDR3 totals 18 residues. From germline, CDR1 is SGHRS and CDR2 YFSETQ. Losses at the gene ends were 4 bases for V and 3 bases for J; bases not matched to a gene: 14. Written as DNA, the CDR3 is TGCGCCAGCAGCCTGAGGGGTACTAGCGGGGGCCTCAAAGAGACCCAGTACTTC. It encodes CASSLRGTSGGLKETQYF.

This clonotype has just a few counts. The chain employs TRBV6-5 and TRBJ2-3; TRBD1 matches at 8 bases. This CDR3 is 17 amino acids long. Losses at the gene ends were 2 bases for V and 0 bases for J; bases not matched to a gene: 7. CDR1 and CDR2 from the germline V gene are MNHEY and SVGAGI. The CDR3 DNA sequence: TGTGCCAGCAGTTACCGCACAGGGGGTATTAGCACAGATACGCAGTATTTT. Translation gives CASSYRTGGISTDTQYF.

This clonotype was recorded only once. The rearrangement joins TRBV11-2 to TRBJ2-3; D uncertain. The CDR3 contains 16 residues. The germline V gene has CDR1 SGHAT and CDR2 FQNNGV. V was cut by 3 bases and J by 4 bases, with 17 bases left in between. The CDR3 here is CASSFFGLESPDTQYF. CDR3 bases: TGTGCCAGCAGCTTTTTCGGTCTGGAGTCCCCAGATACGCAGTATTTT.

This clonotype was picked up a small number of times. The chain joins TRBV20-1 to TRBJ2-3; no firm D call. Trimming shortened V by 1 base and J by 5 bases, and 13 bases separated the two germline ends. This CDR3 is built from 14 residues. Germline V gene sequence: CDR1 DFQATT, CDR2 SNEGSKA (reference sequence). CDR3 nucleotides: TGCAGTGCTAGAGGCAGTGGATCTGTAGATACGCAGTATTTT. Translating it yields CSARGSGSVDTQYF.

CDR3 protein: CSASGLAGTSSYNEQFF. DNA for the CDR3: TGCAGTGCTAGCGGCCTAGCGGGAACCAGCTCCTACAATGAGCAGTTCTTC. The V call is TRBV20-1, the J call TRBJ2-1, with 9 bases matching TRBD2. The CDR3 has 17 residues. Trimming at V came to 3 bases and at J to 0 bases, leaving 9 bases not matched to a gene. Germline-derived CDR1 and CDR2 are DFQATT and SNEGSKA (reference sequence).